The sequence of this T cell receptor beta chain was determined in a study of blood T cell repertoires in COVID-19. Across the whole study: Material from acute and convalescent COVID-19 was sourced from the United States, Italy and Spain.

Authors' methods: Nucleated cell number was recorded as an estimate derived from reference gene primer amplification. Sequencing was performed with immunoSEQ multiplex PCR; in TCRdb, only in-frame clones are kept and a portion is missing. That table is the source of V, J and clone size, and D and trimming were worked out from the DNA. The sample lists under 300,000 clones, about 80% occurring once. The CDR3 runs 13 residues. Trimming left V 1 base short and J 2 bases short, with 6 bases between. The germline CDR1 and CDR2 sequences are MGHRA and YSYEKL. The V gene is TRBV4-1, the J gene TRBJ2-7; D unclear. This clonotype was obtained from a woman aged 80 or over with active or convalescent COVID-19. The sequenced sample consisted of peripheral blood. The CDR3 spells CASSQVRTYEQYF. CDR3 nucleotide sequence: TGCGCCAGCAGCCAAGTTAGAACCTACGAGCAGTACTTC.